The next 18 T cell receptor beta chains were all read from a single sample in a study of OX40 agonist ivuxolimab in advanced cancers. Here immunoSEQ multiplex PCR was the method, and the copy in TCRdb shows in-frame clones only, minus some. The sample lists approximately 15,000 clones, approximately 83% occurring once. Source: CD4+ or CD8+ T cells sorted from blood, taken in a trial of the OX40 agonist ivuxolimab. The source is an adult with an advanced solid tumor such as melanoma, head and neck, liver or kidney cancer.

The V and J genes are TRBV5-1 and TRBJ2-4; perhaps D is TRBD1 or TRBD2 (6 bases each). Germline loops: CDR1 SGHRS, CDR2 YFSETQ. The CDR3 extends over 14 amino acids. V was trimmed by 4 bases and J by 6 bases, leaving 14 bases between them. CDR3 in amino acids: CASSGGGGGNIQYF. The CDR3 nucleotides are TGCGCCAGCAGCGGTGGAGGGGGAGGAAACATTCAGTACTTC.

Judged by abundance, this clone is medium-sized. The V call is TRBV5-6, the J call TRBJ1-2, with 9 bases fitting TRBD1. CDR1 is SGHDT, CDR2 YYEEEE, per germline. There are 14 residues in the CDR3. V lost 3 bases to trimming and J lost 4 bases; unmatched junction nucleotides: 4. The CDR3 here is CASSYGTGIYGYTF. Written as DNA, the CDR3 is TGTGCCAGCAGCTACGGGACAGGGATCTATGGCTACACCTTC.

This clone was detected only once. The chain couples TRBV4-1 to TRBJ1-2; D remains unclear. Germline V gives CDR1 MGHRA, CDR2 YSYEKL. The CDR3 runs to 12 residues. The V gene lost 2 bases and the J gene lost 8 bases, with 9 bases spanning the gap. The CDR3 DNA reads TGCGCCAGCAGCCAATTCTCAGGAGGCTACACCTTC. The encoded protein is CASSQFSGGYTF.

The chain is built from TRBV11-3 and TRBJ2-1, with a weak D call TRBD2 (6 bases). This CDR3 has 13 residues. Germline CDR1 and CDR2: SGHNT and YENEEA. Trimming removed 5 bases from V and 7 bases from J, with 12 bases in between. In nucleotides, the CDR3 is TGTGCCAGCAGCAGGAGACTAGATAATGAGCAGTTCTTC. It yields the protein CASSRRLDNEQFF.

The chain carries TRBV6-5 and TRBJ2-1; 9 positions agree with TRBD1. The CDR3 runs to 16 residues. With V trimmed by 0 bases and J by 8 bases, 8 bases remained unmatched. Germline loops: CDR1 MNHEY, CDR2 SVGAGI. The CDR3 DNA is TGTGCCAGCAGTTACTCCCCGGGGACAGGGAGTGATGAGCAGTTCTTC. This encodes CASSYSPGTGSDEQFF.

In DNA form, the CDR3 reads TGTGCCAGCAGCTTGGTGGGGGGCAATGAGCAGTTCTTC. Translating it yields CASSLVGGNEQFF. The chain is built from TRBV5-6 and TRBJ2-1, with a weak D call TRBD2 (6 bases). Germline CDR1 is SGHDT and CDR2 is YYEEEE. The CDR3 extends over 13 amino acids. V lost 0 bases and J 6 bases, leaving 7 bases between the germline ends.

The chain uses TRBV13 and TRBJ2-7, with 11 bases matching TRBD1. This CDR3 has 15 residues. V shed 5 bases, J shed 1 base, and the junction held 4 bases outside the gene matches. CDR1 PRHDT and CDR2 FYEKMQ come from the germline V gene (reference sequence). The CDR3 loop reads CASSQGQGGSYEQYF. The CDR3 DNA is TGTGCCAGCAGCCAGGGACAGGGGGGTTCCTACGAGCAGTACTTC.

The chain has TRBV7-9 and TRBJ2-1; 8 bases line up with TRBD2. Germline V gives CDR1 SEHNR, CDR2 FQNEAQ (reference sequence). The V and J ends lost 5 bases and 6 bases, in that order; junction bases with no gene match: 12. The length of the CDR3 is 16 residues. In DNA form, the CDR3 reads TGTGCCAGCAGCACACAGGGCGCGACTAGCGTCAATGAGCAGTTCTTC. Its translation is CASSTQGATSVNEQFF.

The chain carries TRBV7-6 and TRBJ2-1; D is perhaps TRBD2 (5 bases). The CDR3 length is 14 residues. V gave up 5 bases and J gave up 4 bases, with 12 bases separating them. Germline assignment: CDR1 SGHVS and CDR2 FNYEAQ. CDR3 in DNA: TGTGCCAGCAGCCCATCGGGGAGTTACAATGAGCAGTTCTTC. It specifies CASSPSGSYNEQFF.

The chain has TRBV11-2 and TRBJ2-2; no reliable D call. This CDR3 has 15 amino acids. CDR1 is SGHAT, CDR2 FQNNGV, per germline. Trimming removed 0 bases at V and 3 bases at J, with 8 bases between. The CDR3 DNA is TGTGCCAGCAGCTTAGATTCGGGCTACACCGGGGAGCTGTTTTTT. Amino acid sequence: CASSLDSGYTGELFF.

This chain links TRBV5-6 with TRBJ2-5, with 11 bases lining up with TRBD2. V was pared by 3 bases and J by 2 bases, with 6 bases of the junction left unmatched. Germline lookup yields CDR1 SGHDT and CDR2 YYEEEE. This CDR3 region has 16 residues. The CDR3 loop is CASSSETSGAQETQYF. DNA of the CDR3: TGTGCCAGCAGCTCGGAGACTAGCGGGGCGCAAGAGACCCAGTACTTC. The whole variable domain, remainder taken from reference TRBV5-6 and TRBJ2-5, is DAGVTQSPTHLIKTRGQQVTLRCSPKSGHDTVSWYQQALGQGPQFIFQYYEEEERQRGNFPDRFSGHQFPNYSSELNVNALLLGDSALYLCASSSETSGAQETQYFGPGTRLLVL.

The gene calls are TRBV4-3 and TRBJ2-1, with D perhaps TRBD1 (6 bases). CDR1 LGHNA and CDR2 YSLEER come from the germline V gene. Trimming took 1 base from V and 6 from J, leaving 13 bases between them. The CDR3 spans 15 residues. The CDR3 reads CASSQVPGVGNEQFF. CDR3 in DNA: TGCGCCAGCAGCCAAGTCCCAGGGGTGGGCAATGAGCAGTTCTTC.

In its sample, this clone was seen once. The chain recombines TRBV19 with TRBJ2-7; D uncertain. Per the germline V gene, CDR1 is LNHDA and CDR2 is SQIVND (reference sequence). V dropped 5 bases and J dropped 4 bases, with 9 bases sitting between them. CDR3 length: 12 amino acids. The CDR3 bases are TGTGCCAGTAGTTCCATCCCTTACGAGCAGTACTTC. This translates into CASSSIPYEQYF.

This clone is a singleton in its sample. The CDR3 here is CASSPGKGTDTQYF. The CDR3 DNA reads as TGTGCCAGCTCACCTGGCAAGGGAACGGATACGCAGTATTTT. The chain recombines TRBV18 with TRBJ2-3; unclear D gene. Trimming took off 3 bases at V and 6 bases at J, with 13 bases between the two ends. The CDR3 spans 14 residues. Germline V lookup: CDR1 KGHSH, CDR2 LQKENI. The whole variable domain, filled in from reference TRBV18 and TRBJ2-3, reads NAGVMQNPRHLVRRRGQEARLRCSPMKGHSHVYWYRQLPEEGLKFMVYLQKENIIDESGMPKERFSAEFPKEGPSILRIQQVVRGDSAAYFCASSPGKGTDTQYFGPGTRLTVL.

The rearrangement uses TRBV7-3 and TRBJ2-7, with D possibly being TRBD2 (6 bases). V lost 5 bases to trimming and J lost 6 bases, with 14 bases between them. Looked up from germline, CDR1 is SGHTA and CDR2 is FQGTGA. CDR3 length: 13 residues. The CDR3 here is CASSQGTPAEQYF. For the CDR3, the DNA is TGTGCCAGCAGCCAAGGGACTCCTGCCGAGCAGTACTTC.

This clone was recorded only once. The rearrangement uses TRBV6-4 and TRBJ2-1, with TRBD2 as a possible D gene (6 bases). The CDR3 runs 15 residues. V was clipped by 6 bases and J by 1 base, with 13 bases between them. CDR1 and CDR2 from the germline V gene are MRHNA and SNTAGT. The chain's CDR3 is CASSRRLDSYNEQFF. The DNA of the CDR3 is TGTGCCAGCAGCCGGCGACTAGATTCCTACAATGAGCAGTTCTTC.

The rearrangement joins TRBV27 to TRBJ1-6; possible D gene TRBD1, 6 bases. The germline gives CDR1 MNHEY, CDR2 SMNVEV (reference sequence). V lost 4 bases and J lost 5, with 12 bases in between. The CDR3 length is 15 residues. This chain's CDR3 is CASSSLDSNNSPLHF. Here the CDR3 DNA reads TGTGCCAGCAGTTCCCTGGACAGCAATAATTCACCCCTCCACTTT.

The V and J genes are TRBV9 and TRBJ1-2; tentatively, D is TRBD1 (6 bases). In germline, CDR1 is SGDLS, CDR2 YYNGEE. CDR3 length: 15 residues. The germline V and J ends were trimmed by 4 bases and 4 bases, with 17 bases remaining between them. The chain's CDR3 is CASSTRDTSSYGYTF. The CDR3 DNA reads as TGTGCCAGCAGCACACGGGACACGTCAAGCTATGGCTACACCTTC.